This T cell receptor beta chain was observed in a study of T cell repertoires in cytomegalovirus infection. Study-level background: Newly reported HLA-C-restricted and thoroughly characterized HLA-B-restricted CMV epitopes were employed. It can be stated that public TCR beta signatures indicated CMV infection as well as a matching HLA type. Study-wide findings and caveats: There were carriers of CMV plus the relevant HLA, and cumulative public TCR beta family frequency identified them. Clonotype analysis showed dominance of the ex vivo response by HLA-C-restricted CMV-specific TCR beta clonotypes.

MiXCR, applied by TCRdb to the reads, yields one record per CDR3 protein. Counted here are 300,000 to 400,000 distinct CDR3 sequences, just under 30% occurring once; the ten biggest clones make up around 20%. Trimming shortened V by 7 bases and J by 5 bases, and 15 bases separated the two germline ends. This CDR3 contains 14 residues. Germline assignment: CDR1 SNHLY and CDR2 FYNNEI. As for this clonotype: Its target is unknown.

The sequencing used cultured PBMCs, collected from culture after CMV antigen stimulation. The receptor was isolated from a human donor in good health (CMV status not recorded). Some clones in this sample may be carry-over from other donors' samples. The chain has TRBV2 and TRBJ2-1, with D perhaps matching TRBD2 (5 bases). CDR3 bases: TGTGCCAGCAATGGACTGGCCGGGGACAATGAGCAGTTCTTC. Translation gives CASNGLAGDNEQFF.